Sequencing of this T cell receptor (beta chain) was carried out in a study of fetal regulatory T cell absence and autoimmunity. In germline, CDR1 is MNHNS, CDR2 SASEGT. The CDR3 has 14 residues. V lost 7 bases, J lost 0 bases, and 12 bases lay in between. The assay was run at survey level. Assay: immunoSEQ multiplex PCR; the TCRdb copy retains only in-frame clones and omits some. The sample shows 95,000 to 100,000 clones, approximately 75% of them seen only once. This clone has a handful of counts. This receptor was taken from a male donor with IPEX syndrome. The specimen sequenced was pancreas tissue. This chain connects TRBV6-1 to TRBJ1-1; D ambiguous. CDR3 region: CASKNPGMNTEAFF. Written as DNA, the CDR3 is TGTGCCAGCAAGAATCCAGGTATGAACACTGAAGCTTTCTTT.